These T cell receptor beta chains were read from a single sample in a study of cytomegalovirus exposure and HLA in healthy donors. Profiled with immunoSEQ multiplex PCR; TCRdb holds only in-frame clones, not every one. The sample consists of 130,000 or so clones, around 74% of them appearing once. Material for sequencing was PBMCs. The receptor source for this set is a man aged 40-49 years in good health and CMV-seropositive. Both conserved end residues are part of each CDR3.

cdr3_aa j_call v_call
CASSSRGFTGELFF TRBJ2-2 TRBV25-1
CASSSKRNTEAFF TRBJ1-1 TRBV7-8
CASSIESRGGTDTQYF TRBJ2-3 TRBV19
CAISELFGQGADNYGYTF TRBJ1-2 TRBV10-3
CAISLGGGSASNTEAFF TRBJ1-1 TRBV10-3
CANNDMGGYTF TRBJ1-2 TRBV6-1
CASTAGQAWGADTQYF TRBJ2-3 TRBV19
CASRAGRGTEAFF TRBJ1-1 TRBV2
CASSLSGGRYGYTF TRBJ1-2 TRBV27
CASSLTRGTGELFF TRBJ2-2 TRBV11-3
CASSLSGGLNTEAFF TRBJ1-1 TRBV27
CASSPNLGGQETQYF TRBJ2-5 TRBV7-6
CASTMTSGRANEQFF TRBJ2-1 TRBV6-1
CASSLTRFGANVLTF TRBJ2-6 TRBV7-3
CASSLGHLGTDTQYF TRBJ2-3 TRBV5-1
CASSSVTENYGYTF TRBJ1-2 TRBV7-3
CASSLGGRRGNQPQHF TRBJ1-5 TRBV5-6
CASSSTGRGFGYTF TRBJ1-2 TRBV28
CASSESPGQGLRETQYF TRBJ2-5 TRBV10-1
CASSLRNLRLAGDGNEQFF TRBJ2-1 TRBV27
CASSYSQNGANYGYTF TRBJ1-2 TRBV6-5
CAWSPPDQGVGETQYF TRBJ2-5 TRBV30
CASSFTGNEQFF TRBJ2-1 TRBV5-4
CASSQDLTSPYEQYF TRBJ2-7 TRBV4-2
CASSFSNHRMSYGYTF TRBJ1-2 TRBV7-9
CASSLNREIGSPLHF TRBJ1-6 TRBV28
CASWRTGGRETQYF TRBJ2-5 TRBV6-5
CASSPSPLVTSPDTDTQYF TRBJ2-3 TRBV7-9
CSVEAGTGRQETQYF TRBJ2-5 TRBV29-1
CAWSVDRAYEQYF TRBJ2-7 TRBV30
CASFSGTGSPSYNSPLHF TRBJ1-6 TRBV5-1